The present entry profiles one T cell receptor beta chain with its context. The sample comes from a study of monozygotic twins with inflammatory bowel disease. TCRdb reprocessed the 5' RACE reads and reports one entry per CDR3 protein, with no DNA. Its listing shows fewer than 550,000 distinct CDR3 sequences. The CDR3 totals 14 residues. Germline loops: CDR1 LNHDA, CDR2 SQIVND (reference sequence). The J gene is TRBJ2-1, the V gene TRBV19; TCRdb's D call, TRBD1, is unchecked because there is no DNA. Sequencing was performed on blood. This TCR was sampled from a human donor with ulcerative colitis or Crohn's disease, or a healthy co-twin of an affected twin (not recorded which). Here the CDR3 reads CASSIPRRHNEQFF.